The clone carrying this T cell receptor beta chain was counted a few times. Antigen: not known. The CDR3 covers 14 residues. Germline-derived CDR1 and CDR2 are SGHAT and FQNNGV. Between the trimmed V and J ends, which lost 5 bases and 3 bases, there was a span of 14 bases. This entry belongs to a study of OX40 agonist ivuxolimab in advanced cancers. The overall study: At around 81% male, the cohort had a mean age of approximately 60 years, ranging from roughly 20 to 90. Regarding the study as a whole: The 0.1-3.0 mg/kg partial responders had among the lowest clonal expansion.

Libraries were prepared by immunoSEQ multiplex PCR; TCRdb keeps only in-frame clonotypes and omits some of them. The sample holds fewer than 80,000 clones, 85% seen once. This receptor was taken from an adult with an advanced solid tumor such as melanoma, head and neck, liver or kidney cancer. Source: CD4+ or CD8+ T cells sorted from blood, taken in a trial of the OX40 agonist ivuxolimab. The chain has TRBV11-2 and TRBJ2-7, with TRBD2 as a possible D gene (6 bases). CDR3 sequence reads: CASSIPGLRYEQYF. The CDR3 DNA reads as TGTGCCAGCAGCATCCCGGGACTTCGCTACGAGCAGTACTTC.